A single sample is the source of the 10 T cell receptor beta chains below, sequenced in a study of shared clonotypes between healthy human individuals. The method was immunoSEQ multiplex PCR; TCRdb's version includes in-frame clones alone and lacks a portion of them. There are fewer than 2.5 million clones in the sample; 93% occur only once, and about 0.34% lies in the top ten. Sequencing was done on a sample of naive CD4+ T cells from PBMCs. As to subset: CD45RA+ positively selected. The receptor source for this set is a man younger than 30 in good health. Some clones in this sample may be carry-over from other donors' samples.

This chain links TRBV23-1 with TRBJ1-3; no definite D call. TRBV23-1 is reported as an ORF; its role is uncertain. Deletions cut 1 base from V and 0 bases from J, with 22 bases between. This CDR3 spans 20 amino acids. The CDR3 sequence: CASSQFPKTPAAHSGNTIYF. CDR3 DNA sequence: TGCGCCAGCAGTCAATTCCCCAAAACCCCGGCAGCCCACTCTGGAAACACCATATATTTT.

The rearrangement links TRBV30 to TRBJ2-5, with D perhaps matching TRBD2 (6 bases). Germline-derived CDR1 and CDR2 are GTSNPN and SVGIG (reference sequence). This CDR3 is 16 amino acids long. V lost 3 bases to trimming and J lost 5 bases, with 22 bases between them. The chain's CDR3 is CAWSTWREVGPETQYF. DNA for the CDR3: TGTGCCTGGAGCACATGGAGGGAGGTGGGCCCGGAGACCCAGTACTTC. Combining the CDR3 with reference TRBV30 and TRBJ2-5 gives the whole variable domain SQTIHQWPATLVQPVGSPLSLECTVEGTSNPNLYWYRQAAGRGLQLLFYSVGIGQISSEVPQNLSASRPQDRQFILSSKKLLLSDSGFYLCAWSTWREVGPETQYFGPGTRLLVL.

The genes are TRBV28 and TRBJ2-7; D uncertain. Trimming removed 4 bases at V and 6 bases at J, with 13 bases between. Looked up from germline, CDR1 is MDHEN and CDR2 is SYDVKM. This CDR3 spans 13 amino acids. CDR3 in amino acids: CASSSHRPGEQYF. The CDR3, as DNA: TGTGCCAGCAGTTCCCACCGACCTGGCGAGCAGTACTTC.

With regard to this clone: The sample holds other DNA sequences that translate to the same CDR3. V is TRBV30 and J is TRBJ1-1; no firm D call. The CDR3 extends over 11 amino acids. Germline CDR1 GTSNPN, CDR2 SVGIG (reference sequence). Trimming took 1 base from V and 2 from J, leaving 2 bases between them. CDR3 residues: CAWSDNTEAFF. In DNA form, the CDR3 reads TGTGCCTGGAGTGACAACACTGAAGCTTTCTTT.

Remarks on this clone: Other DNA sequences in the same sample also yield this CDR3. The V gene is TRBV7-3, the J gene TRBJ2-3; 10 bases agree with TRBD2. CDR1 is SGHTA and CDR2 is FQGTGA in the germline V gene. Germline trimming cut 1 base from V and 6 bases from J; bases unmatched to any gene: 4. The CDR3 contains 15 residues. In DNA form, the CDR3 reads TGTGCCAGCAGCTTAAGCCTAGCGGGAGTCGATACGCAGTATTTT. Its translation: CASSLSLAGVDTQYF.

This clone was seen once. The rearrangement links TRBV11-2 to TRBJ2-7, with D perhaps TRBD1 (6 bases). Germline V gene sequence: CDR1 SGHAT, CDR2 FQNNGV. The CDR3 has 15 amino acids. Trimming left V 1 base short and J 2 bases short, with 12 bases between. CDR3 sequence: CASSLGLTGPYEQYF. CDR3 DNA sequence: TGTGCCAGCAGCTTAGGACTCACAGGGCCCTACGAGCAGTACTTC.

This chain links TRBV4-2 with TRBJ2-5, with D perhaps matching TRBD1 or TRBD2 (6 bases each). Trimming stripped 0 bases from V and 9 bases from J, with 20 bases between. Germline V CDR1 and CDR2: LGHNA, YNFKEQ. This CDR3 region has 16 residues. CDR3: CASSQDPTGGLGAQYF. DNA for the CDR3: TGTGCCAGCAGCCAAGACCCCACCGGGGGCCTGGGGGCCCAGTACTTC.

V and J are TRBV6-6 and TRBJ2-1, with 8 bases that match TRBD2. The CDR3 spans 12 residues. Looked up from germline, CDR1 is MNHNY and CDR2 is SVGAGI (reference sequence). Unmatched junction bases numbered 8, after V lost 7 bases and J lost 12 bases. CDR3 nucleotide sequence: TGTGCCAGCAACCATCAGCGGGAGCGGCAGTTCTTC. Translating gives CASNHQRERQFF.

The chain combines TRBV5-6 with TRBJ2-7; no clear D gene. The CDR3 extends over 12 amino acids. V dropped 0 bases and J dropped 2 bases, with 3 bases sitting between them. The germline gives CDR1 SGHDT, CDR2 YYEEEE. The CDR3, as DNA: TGTGCCAGCAGCTTGGAACCCTACGAGCAGTACTTC. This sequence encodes CASSLEPYEQYF.

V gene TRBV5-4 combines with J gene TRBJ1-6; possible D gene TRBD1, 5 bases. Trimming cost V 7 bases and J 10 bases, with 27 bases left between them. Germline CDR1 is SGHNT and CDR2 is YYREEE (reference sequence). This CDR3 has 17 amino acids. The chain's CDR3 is CASSPAFGTRVGSPLHF. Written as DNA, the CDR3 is TGTGCCAGCTCTCCGGCGTTTGGGACCAGGGTCGGATCACCCCTCCACTTT. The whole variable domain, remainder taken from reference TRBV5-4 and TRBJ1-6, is ETGVTQSPTHLIKTRGQQVTLRCSSQSGHNTVSWYQQALGQGPQFIFQYYREEENGRGNFPPRFSGLQFPNYSSELNVNALELDDSALYLCASSPAFGTRVGSPLHFGNGTRLTVT.